This T cell receptor beta chain stems from a study of T cells in Graves' hyperthyroidism and ophthalmopathy. Overall study context: Prior to any treatment, at the point of initial diagnosis, peripheral blood was collected.

Amplification yielded TCR beta CDR3 regions, with RNA transcripts as the source. Using the HTBI primer set, a first-round RT-PCR was run on the TCR CDR3. From the multiplex PCR reads, TCRdb called clonotypes with MiXCR, one entry per CDR3 protein. The sample holds approximately 400,000 distinct CDR3 sequences, roughly 18% seen once. V was clipped by 7 bases and J by 4 bases; unmatched bases: 8. The CDR3 runs to 15 residues. Germline CDR1 is MGHRA and CDR2 is YSYEKL. General study points: Clonotypes that were expanded in thyroid above 0.001 mostly appeared in blood too.

This clonotype has just a few counts. Its specificity is unknown. A NOSPECS grade of at least 4, a Clinical Activity Score of at least 3 and duration under 3 months were recorded in ophthalmopathy patients. A roughly 9.3 ml volume of fresh peripheral blood provided the PBMCs. The TCR comes from a young man with Graves' ophthalmopathy. The rearrangement uses TRBV4-1 and TRBJ2-3; TRBD2 matches 10 bases. Specimen: blood. The CDR3 reads CASNRAGGLADTQYF. DNA for the CDR3: TGCGCCAGCAACCGAGCGGGGGGGCTGGCAGATACGCAGTATTTT.